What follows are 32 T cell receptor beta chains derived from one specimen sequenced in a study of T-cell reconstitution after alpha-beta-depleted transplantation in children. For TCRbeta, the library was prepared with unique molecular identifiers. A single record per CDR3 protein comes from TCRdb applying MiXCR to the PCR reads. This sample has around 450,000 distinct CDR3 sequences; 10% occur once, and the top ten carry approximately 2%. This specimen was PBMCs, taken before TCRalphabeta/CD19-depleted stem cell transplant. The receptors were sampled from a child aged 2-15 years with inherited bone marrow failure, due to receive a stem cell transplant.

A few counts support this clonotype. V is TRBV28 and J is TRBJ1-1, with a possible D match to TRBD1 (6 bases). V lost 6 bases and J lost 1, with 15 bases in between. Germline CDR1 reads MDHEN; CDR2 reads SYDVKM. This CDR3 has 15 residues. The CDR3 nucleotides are TGTGCCAGCAGGCCCGTGACAGGAACGAACACTGAAGCTTTCTTT. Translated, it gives CASRPVTGTNTEAFF.

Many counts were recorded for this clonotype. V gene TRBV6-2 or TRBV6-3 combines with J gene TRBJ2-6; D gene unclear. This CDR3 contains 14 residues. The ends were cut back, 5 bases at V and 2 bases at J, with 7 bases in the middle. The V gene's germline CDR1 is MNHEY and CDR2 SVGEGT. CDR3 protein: CASSITAGANVLTF. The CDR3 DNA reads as TGTGCCAGCAGTATCACGGCTGGGGCCAACGTCCTGACTTTC.

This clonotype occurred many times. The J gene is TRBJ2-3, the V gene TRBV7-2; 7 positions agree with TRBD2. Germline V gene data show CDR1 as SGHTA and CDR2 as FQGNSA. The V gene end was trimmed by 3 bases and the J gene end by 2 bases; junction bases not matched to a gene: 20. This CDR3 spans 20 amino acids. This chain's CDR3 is CASSFRTSYPERGVTDTQYF. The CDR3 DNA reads TGTGCCAGCAGCTTTCGGACCTCGTATCCGGAACGGGGGGTCACAGATACGCAGTATTTT.

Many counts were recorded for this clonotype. The CDR3 spells CASRLAGASYEQYF. The CDR3, as DNA: TGTGCCAGCAGGCTAGCGGGAGCCTCCTACGAGCAGTACTTC. V gene TRBV6-2 or TRBV6-3 combines with J gene TRBJ2-7; TRBD2 agrees at 10 bases. CDR1 and CDR2 (germline): MNHEY, SVGEGT. The CDR3 is 14 amino acids. The J segment lost 0 bases and the V segment lost 6 bases, leaving 2 bases of the junction unmatched.

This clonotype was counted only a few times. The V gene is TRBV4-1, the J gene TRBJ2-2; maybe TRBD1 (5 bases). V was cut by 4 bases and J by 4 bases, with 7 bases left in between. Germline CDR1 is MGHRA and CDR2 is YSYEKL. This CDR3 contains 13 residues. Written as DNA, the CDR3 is TGCGCCAGCAGCCGCAGGGTCACCGGGGAGCTGTTTTTT. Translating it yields CASSRRVTGELFF.

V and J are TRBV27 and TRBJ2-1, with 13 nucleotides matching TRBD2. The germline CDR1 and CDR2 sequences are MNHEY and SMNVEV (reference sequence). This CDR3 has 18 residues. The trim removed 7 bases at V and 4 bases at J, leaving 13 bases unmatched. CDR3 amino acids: CASIFPPPGLAGYNEQFF. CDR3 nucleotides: TGTGCCAGCATTTTTCCCCCCCCGGGACTAGCGGGATACAATGAGCAGTTCTTC.

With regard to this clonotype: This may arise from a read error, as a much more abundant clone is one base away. The CDR3 bases are TGTGCCAGCATTCCCCGGGACAGGGGGGATCAGCCCCAGCATTTT. This codes for CASIPRDRGDQPQHF. The chain carries TRBV27 and TRBJ1-5; 11 bases are shared with TRBD1. J was trimmed by 5 bases and V by 7 bases; bases with no gene match: 7. Germline V lookup: CDR1 MNHEY, CDR2 SMNVEV (reference sequence). The CDR3 loop spans 15 amino acids.

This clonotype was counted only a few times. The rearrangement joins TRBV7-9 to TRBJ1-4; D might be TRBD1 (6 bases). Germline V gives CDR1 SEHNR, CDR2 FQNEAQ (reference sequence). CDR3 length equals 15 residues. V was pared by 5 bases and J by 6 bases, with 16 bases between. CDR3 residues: CASSPGAVGHEKLFF. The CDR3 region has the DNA TGTGCCAGCAGCCCAGGGGCAGTGGGCCATGAAAAACTGTTTTTT.

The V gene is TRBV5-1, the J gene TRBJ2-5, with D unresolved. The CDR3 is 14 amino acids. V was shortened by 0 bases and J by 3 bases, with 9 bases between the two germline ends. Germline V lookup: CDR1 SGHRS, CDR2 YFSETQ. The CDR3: CASSLEATEETQYF. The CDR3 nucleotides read TGCGCCAGCAGCTTGGAGGCGACCGAAGAGACCCAGTACTTC.

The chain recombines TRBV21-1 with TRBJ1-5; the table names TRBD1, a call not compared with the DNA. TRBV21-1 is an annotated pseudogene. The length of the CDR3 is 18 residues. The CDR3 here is CASSKVRPPGTGEQPQHF. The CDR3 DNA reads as TGTGCCAGCAGCAAAGTACGCCCCCCCGGGACAGGGGAACAGCCCCAGCATTTT.

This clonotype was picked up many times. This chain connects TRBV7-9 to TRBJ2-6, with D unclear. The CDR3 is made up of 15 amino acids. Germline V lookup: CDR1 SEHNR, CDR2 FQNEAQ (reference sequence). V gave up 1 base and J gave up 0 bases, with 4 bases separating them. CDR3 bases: TGTGCCAGCAGCTTAGGAGTCTCTGGGGCCAACGTCCTGACTTTC. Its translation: CASSLGVSGANVLTF. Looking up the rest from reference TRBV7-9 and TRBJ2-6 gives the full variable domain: DTGVSQNPRHKITKRGQNVTFRCDPISEHNRLYWYRQTLGQGPEFLTYFQNEAQLEKSRLLSDRFSAERPKGSFSTLEIQRTEQGDSAMYLCASSLGVSGANVLTFGAGSRLTVL.

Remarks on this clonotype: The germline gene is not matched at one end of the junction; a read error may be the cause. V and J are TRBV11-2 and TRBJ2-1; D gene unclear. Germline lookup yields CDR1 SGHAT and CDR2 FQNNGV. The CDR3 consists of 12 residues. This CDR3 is CAGSVSYNEQFF. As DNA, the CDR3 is TGTGCCGGCAGCGTCTCCTACAATGAGCAGTTCTTC.

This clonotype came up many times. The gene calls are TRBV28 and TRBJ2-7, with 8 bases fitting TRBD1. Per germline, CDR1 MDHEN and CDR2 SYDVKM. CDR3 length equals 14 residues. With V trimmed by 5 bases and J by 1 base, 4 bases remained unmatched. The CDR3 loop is CASSKDRVSYEQYF. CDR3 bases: TGTGCCAGCAGTAAGGACAGGGTGTCCTACGAGCAGTACTTC.

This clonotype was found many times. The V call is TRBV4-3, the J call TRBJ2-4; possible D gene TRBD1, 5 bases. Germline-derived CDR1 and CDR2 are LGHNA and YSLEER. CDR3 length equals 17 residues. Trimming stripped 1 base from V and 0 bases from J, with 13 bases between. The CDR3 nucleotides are TGCGCCAGCAGCCAAGTCATCCCAGGGCTAGCCAAAAACATTCAGTACTTC. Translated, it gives CASSQVIPGLAKNIQYF.

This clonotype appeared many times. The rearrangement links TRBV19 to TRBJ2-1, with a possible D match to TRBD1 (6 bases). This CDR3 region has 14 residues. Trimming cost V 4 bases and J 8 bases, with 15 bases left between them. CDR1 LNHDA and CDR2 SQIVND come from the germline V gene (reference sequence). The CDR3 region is CASSNRVVIDEQFF. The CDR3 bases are TGTGCCAGTAGTAACAGGGTCGTTATCGATGAGCAGTTCTTC.

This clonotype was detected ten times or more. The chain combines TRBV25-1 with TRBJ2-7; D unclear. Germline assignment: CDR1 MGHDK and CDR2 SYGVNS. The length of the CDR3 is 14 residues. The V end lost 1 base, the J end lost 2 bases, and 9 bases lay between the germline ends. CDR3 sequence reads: CASSEFEQTYEQYF. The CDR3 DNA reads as TGTGCCAGCAGTGAATTTGAACAGACCTACGAGCAGTACTTC.

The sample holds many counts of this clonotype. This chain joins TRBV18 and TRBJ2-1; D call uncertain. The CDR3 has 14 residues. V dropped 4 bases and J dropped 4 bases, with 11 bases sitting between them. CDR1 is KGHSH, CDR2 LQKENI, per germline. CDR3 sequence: CASSLATTYNEQFF. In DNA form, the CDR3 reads TGTGCCAGCTCACTCGCCACTACTTACAATGAGCAGTTCTTC.

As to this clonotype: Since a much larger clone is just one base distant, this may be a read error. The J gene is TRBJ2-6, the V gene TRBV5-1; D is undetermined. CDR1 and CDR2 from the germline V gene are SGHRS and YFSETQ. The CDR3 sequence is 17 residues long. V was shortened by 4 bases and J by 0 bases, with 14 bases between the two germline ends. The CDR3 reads CASSPDPQRSGANVLTF. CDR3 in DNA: TGCGCCAGCAGCCCAGATCCTCAGCGCTCTGGGGCCAACGTCCTGACTTTC. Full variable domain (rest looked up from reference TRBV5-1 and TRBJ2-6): KAGVTQTPRYLIKTRGQQVTLSCSPISGHRSVSWYQQTPGQGLQFLFEYFSETQRNKGNFPGRFSGRQFSNSRSEMNVSTLELGDSALYLCASSPDPQRSGANVLTFGAGSRLTVL.

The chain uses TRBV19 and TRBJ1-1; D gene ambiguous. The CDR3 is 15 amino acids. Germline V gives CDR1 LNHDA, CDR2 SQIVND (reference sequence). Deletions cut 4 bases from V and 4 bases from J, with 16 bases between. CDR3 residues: CASSRRPVSGTEAFF. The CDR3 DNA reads TGTGCCAGTAGTAGGCGCCCAGTATCAGGCACTGAAGCTTTCTTT.

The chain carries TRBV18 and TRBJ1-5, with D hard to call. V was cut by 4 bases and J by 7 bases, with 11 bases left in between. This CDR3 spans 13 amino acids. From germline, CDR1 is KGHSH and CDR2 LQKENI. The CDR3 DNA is TGTGCCAGCTCACTCAACCTGGGACAGCCCCAGCATTTT. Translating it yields CASSLNLGQPQHF.

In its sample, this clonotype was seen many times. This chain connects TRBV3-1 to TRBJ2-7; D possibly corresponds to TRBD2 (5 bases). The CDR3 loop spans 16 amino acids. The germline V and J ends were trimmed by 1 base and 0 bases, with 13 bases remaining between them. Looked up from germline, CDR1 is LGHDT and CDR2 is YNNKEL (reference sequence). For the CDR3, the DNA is TGTGCCAGCAGCCAAGTAGGAGGTCTCAGCTCCTACGAGCAGTACTTC. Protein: CASSQVGGLSSYEQYF.

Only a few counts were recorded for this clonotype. The CDR3 DNA sequence: TGTGCCAGTAGTATCAGGTCAGCGAGGACTAGCGGGTTGATTTATAATGAGCAGTTCTTC. Translated: CASSIRSARTSGLIYNEQFF. This chain connects TRBV19 to TRBJ2-1; 11 positions match TRBD2. The germline CDR1 and CDR2 sequences are LNHDA and SQIVND (reference sequence). The CDR3 covers 20 residues. V shed 3 bases and J 7 bases; nucleotides not matched to a gene: 20.

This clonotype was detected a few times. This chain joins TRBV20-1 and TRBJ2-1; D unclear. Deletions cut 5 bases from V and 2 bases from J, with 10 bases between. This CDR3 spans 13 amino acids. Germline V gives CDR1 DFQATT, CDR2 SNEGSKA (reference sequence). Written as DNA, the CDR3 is TGCAGTGCTTCTACCGACCCCTACAATGAGCAGTTCTTC. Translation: CSASTDPYNEQFF.

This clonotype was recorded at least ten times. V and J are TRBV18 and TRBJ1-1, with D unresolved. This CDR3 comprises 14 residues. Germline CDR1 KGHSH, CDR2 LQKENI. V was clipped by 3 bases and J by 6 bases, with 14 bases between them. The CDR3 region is CASSPTTRLAEAFF. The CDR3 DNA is TGTGCCAGCTCACCGACGACAAGGCTCGCTGAAGCTTTCTTT.

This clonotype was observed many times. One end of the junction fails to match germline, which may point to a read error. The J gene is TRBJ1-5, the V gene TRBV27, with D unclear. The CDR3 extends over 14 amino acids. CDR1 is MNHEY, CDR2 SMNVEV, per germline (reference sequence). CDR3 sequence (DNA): TGCGCCAGCAGTCCTACGGGGAGCAATCAGCCCCAGCATTTT. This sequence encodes CASSPTGSNQPQHF.

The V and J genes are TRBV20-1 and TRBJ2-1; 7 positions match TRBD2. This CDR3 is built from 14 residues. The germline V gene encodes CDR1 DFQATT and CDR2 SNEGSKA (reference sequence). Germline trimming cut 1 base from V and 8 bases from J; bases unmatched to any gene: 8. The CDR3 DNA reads TGCAGTGCTAGAGTGGCGGGAGTAGTCTATGAGCAGTTCTTC. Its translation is CSARVAGVVYEQFF.

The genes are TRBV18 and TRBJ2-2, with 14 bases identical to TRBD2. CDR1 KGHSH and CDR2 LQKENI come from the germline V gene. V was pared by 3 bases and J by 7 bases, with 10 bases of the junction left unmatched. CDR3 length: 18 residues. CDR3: CASSPPGLAGVRDGELFF. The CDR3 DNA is TGTGCCAGCTCACCGCCGGGACTAGCGGGAGTTCGGGACGGGGAGCTGTTTTTT.

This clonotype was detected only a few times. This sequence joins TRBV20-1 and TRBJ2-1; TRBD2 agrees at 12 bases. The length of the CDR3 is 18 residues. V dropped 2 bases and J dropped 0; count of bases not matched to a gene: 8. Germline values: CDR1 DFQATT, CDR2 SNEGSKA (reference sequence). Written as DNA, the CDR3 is TGCAGTGCTAGACCTGGGACTAGCGGGCCCGTCTCCTACAATGAGCAGTTCTTC. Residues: CSARPGTSGPVSYNEQFF.

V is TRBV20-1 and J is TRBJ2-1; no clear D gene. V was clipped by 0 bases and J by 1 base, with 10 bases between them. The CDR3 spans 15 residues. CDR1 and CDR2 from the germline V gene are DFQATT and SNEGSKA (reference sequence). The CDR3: CSARDRAKSYNEQFF. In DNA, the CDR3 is TGCAGTGCTAGAGATCGGGCGAAATCCTACAATGAGCAGTTCTTC.

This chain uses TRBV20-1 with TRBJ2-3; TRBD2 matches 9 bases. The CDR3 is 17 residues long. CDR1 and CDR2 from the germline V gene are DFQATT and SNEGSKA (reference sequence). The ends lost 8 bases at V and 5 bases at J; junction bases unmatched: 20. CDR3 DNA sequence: TGCAGTTTCTGGGAGGTAAAGGCGGGAGGGCCTGGAGATACGCAGTATTTT. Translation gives CSFWEVKAGGPGDTQYF.

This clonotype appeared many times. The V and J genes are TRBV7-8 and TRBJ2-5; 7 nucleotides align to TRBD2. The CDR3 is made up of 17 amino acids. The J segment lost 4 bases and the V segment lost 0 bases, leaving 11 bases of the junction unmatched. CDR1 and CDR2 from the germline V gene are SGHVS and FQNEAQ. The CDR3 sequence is CASSLAAAGRERETQYF. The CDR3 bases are TGTGCCAGCAGCTTAGCGGCGGCAGGGAGGGAGCGAGAGACCCAGTACTTC.

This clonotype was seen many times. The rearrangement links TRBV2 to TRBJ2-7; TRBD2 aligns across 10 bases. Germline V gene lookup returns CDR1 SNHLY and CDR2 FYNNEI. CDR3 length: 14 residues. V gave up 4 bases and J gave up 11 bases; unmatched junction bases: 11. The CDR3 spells CASSVGGTSGNKYF. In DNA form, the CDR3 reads TGTGCCAGCAGTGTCGGGGGAACTAGCGGGAATAAGTACTTC. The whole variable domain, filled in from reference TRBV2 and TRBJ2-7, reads EPEVTQTPSHQVTQMGQEVILRCVPISNHLYFYWYRQILGQKVEFLVSFYNNEISEKSEIFDDQFSVERPDGSNFTLKIRSTKLEDSAMYFCASSVGGTSGNKYFGPGTRLTVT.